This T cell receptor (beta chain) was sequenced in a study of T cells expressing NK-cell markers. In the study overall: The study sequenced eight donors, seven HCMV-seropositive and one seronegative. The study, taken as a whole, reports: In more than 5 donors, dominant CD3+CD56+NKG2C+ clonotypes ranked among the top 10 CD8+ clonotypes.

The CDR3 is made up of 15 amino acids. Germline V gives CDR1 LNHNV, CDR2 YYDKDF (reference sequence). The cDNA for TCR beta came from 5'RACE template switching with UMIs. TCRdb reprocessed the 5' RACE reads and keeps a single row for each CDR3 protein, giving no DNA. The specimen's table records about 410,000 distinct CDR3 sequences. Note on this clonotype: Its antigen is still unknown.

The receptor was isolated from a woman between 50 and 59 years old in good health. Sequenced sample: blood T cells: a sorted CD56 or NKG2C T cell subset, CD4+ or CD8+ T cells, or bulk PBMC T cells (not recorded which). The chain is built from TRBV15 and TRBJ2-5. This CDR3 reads CATSREEGKVGTQYF. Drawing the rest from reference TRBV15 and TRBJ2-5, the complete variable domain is DAMVIQNPRYQVTQFGKPVTLSCSQTLNHNVMYWYQQKSSQAPKLLFHYYDKDFNNEADTPDNFQSRRPNTSFCFLDIRSPGLGDTAMYLCATSREEGKVGTQYFGPGTRLLVL.